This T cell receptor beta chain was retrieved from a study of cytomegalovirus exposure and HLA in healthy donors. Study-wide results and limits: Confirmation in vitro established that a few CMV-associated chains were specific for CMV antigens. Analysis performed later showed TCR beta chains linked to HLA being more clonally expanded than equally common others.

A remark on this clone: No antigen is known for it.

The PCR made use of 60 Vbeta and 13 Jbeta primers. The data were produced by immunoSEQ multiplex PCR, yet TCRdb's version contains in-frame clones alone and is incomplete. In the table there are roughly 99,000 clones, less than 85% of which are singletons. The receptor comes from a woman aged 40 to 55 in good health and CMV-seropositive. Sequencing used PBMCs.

In DNA form, the CDR3 reads TGCGCCAGCAGCCAACAGGGGGCGCGTGAAAAACTGTTTTTT. Translation gives CASSQQGAREKLFF. The chain is built from TRBV4-3 and TRBJ1-4; 8 bases line up with TRBD1. The V and J ends lost 2 bases and 7 bases, in that order; junction bases with no gene match: 3. The CDR3 length is 14 residues. CDR1 LGHNA and CDR2 YSLEER come from the germline V gene.